What follows describes a single T cell receptor beta chain. Its matching antigen is unknown. The record originates from a study of cytomegalovirus exposure and HLA in healthy donors. Overall study findings and caveats: Productive status was seen about 90% or about 30% of the time for most TCR beta V segments in an earlier analysis.

It was with 60 Vbeta and 13 Jbeta primers that the PCR ran. Some clones are missing from TCRdb's copy, which holds only in-frame ones; the method was immunoSEQ multiplex PCR. This sample yields approximately 140,000 clones, of which around 84% are seen a single time; 2% to 3% belongs to the top ten. CDR3 length: 16 amino acids. V lost 2 bases, J lost 2 bases, and 13 bases lay in between. Germline V gene data show CDR1 as MNHNS and CDR2 as SASEGT. The chain is built from TRBV6-1 and TRBJ1-5; TRBD1 is a possible D gene (5 bases). The sequence came from a man aged 50-60 years in good health and CMV-seronegative. The sample consisted of PBMCs. The CDR3 protein is CASSEWRGGGNQPQHF. The CDR3 coding sequence is TGTGCCAGCAGTGAATGGAGGGGTGGGGGCAATCAGCCCCAGCATTTT.